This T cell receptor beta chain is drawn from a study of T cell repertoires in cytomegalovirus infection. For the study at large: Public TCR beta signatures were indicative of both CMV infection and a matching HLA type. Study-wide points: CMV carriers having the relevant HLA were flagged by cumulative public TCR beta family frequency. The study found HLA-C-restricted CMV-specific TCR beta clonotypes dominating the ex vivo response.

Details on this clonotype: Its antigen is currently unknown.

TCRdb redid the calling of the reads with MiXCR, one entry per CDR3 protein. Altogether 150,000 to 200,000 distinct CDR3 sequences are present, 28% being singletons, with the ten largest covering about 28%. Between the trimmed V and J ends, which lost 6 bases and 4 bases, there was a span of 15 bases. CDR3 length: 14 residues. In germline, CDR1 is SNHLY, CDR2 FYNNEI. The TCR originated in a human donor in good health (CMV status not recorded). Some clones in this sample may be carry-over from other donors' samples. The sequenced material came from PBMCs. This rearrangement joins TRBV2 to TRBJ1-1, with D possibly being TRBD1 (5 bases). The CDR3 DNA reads TGTGCCAGCAGGAAGGGACCGTATGTCACTGAAGCTTTCTTT. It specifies CASRKGPYVTEAFF.